A single sample gave rise to the 22 T cell receptor beta chains below, sequenced in a study of cytotoxic CD8 clonotypes in ibrutinib-treated CLL. Sequenced by immunoSEQ multiplex PCR; TCRdb stores in-frame clones only, minus some. The table shows tens of thousands of clones, with roughly two thirds occurring only once. Sequencing used PBMCs, obtained at disease progression, from a patient treated with ibrutinib. These receptors all stem from a human donor with chronic lymphocytic leukemia.

This chain links TRBV5-6 with TRBJ2-3; 7 positions agree with TRBD1. This CDR3 has 19 residues. V dropped 2 bases and J dropped 1; count of bases not matched to a gene: 16. The germline gives CDR1 SGHDT, CDR2 YYEEEE. CDR3 protein: CASSLSDRLWLAGTDTQYF. The CDR3 DNA follows: TGTGCCAGCAGCTTATCGGACAGGCTGTGGCTCGCTGGCACAGATACGCAGTATTTT.

The chain joins TRBV7-8 to TRBJ2-1; no definite D call. CDR1 and CDR2 from the germline V gene are SGHVS and FQNEAQ. This CDR3 has 13 residues. V shed 2 bases and J shed 5 bases, with 7 bases lying between them. The CDR3 here is CASSLRPNNEQFF. In DNA, the CDR3 is TGTGCCAGCAGCTTACGGCCCAACAATGAGCAGTTCTTC.

This clone is categorized as medium-sized. J is TRBJ1-5 and V is TRBV28; 7 positions agree with TRBD1. V trimming: 6 bases; J trimming: 6 bases; junction bases outside the gene matches: 8. From germline, CDR1 is MDHEN and CDR2 SYDVKM. CDR3 length equals 14 residues. The CDR3, as DNA: TGTGCCAGCAGAGGCGACAGGGCGAGTCAGCCCCAGCATTTT. Its protein product is CASRGDRASQPQHF.

The chain combines TRBV19 with TRBJ1-4; possible D gene TRBD1, 5 bases. The germline V gene encodes CDR1 LNHDA and CDR2 SQIVND (reference sequence). The CDR3 is 15 amino acids. Trimming removed 6 bases at V and 6 bases at J, with 17 bases between. The CDR3 DNA reads as TGTGCCAGTAGACCAGTAACAGGTCTAGATGAAAAACTGTTTTTT. Translated: CASRPVTGLDEKLFF.

The rearrangement links TRBV5-6 to TRBJ1-2; a weak D match, TRBD1 (6 bases). Germline assignment: CDR1 SGHDT and CDR2 YYEEEE. This CDR3 has 14 amino acids. The V end lost 3 bases, the J end lost 5 bases, and 14 bases lay between the germline ends. Here the CDR3 reads CASSWNDRNYGYTF. The CDR3 bases are TGTGCCAGCAGCTGGAATGACAGGAATTATGGCTACACCTTC.

The genes are TRBV10-3 and TRBJ2-3; TRBD2 matches at 11 bases. CDR3 length: 16 residues. CDR1 and CDR2 (germline): ENHRY, SYGVKD. Unmatched junction bases numbered 5, after V lost 4 bases and J lost 2 bases. DNA of the CDR3: TGTGCCATCAGTGCGGCTAGCGGGGGGACCACAGATACGCAGTATTTT. This encodes CAISAASGGTTDTQYF.

The gene calls are TRBV7-6 and TRBJ2-2, with D perhaps matching TRBD1 or TRBD2 (7 bases each). The CDR3 extends over 15 amino acids. Germline V gene data show CDR1 as SGHVS and CDR2 as FNYEAQ. Trimming shortened V by 2 bases and J by 7 bases, and 14 bases separated the two germline ends. The CDR3 DNA reads as TGTGCCAGCAGCTTAACGGCAGGGGGGGACGGGGAGCTGTTTTTT. Amino acids: CASSLTAGGDGELFF.

The V call is TRBV11-2, the J call TRBJ2-3; D gene unclear. Per the germline V gene, CDR1 is SGHAT and CDR2 is FQNNGV. The germline V and J ends were trimmed by 2 bases and 2 bases, with 2 bases remaining between them. This CDR3 is 12 amino acids long. This chain's CDR3 is CASSLPTDTQYF. The DNA of the CDR3 is TGTGCCAGCAGCTTACCCACAGATACGCAGTATTTT.

V gene TRBV5-1 combines with J gene TRBJ1-1; D gene ambiguous. CDR3 length: 14 amino acids. The germline V gene has CDR1 SGHRS and CDR2 YFSETQ. V lost 2 bases and J 1 base, leaving 9 bases between the germline ends. As DNA, the CDR3 is TGCGCCAGCAGCTTATTCAGCGCGAACACTGAAGCTTTCTTT. Residues: CASSLFSANTEAFF.

The J gene is TRBJ1-2, the V gene TRBV27; D is uncertain. The germline V gene has CDR1 MNHEY and CDR2 SMNVEV (reference sequence). Deletions cut 6 bases from V and 3 bases from J, with 14 bases between. CDR3 length: 14 amino acids. This chain's CDR3 is CASRPGDRHYGYTF. CDR3 nucleotides: TGTGCCAGCAGGCCCGGAGACCGGCACTATGGCTACACCTTC.

The chain uses TRBV6-5 and TRBJ2-5; 8 bases fit TRBD1. Germline CDR1 is MNHEY and CDR2 is SVGAGI. This CDR3 region has 15 residues. The V gene end was trimmed by 2 bases and the J gene end by 1 base; junction bases not matched to a gene: 3. CDR3 loop: CASSYGQGFQETQYF. CDR3 bases: TGTGCCAGCAGTTACGGACAGGGCTTCCAAGAGACCCAGTACTTC.

This chain connects TRBV19 to TRBJ1-5; TRBD1 might be the D (5 bases). The germline V gene encodes CDR1 LNHDA and CDR2 SQIVND (reference sequence). This CDR3 has 15 amino acids. The V gene lost 7 bases and the J gene lost 7 bases, with 20 bases spanning the gap. CDR3 coding DNA: TGTGCCAGTAACCCCGGGACTGGGATGTCACAGCCCCAGCATTTT. It encodes CASNPGTGMSQPQHF.

The chain links TRBV7-9 to TRBJ2-4; TRBD1 matches at 9 bases. Germline CDR1 is SEHNR and CDR2 is FQNEAQ (reference sequence). Trimming cost V 5 bases and J 4 bases; bases outside gene matches: 6. The CDR3 loop spans 15 amino acids. Here the CDR3 reads CASSRWTGEKNIQYF. The CDR3 DNA reads TGTGCCAGCAGCCGGTGGACAGGGGAAAAAAACATTCAGTACTTC.

This chain links TRBV11-2 with TRBJ1-6; D gene ambiguous. V was cut by 1 base and J by 0 bases, with 10 bases left in between. Germline V gives CDR1 SGHAT, CDR2 FQNNGV. The CDR3 has 17 residues. The CDR3 DNA sequence: TGTGCCAGCAGCTTAGGGCCGCAGAGCTCCTATAATTCACCCCTCCACTTT. This encodes CASSLGPQSSYNSPLHF.

The V and J genes are TRBV6-5 and TRBJ2-3; D perhaps matches TRBD1 (5 bases). Looked up from germline, CDR1 is MNHEY and CDR2 is SVGAGI. CDR3 length: 14 amino acids. Trimming took 6 bases from V and 0 from J, leaving 10 bases between them. CDR3 protein: CASRGRTSTDTQYF. DNA of the CDR3: TGTGCCAGCAGGGGGCGCACTAGCACAGATACGCAGTATTTT.

The chain couples TRBV7-9 to TRBJ1-4; 7 nucleotides line up with TRBD1. Per the germline V gene, CDR1 is SEHNR and CDR2 is FQNEAQ (reference sequence). Trimming at V came to 1 base and at J to 4 bases, leaving 9 bases not matched to a gene. The CDR3 runs to 17 residues. CDR3 nucleotides: TGTGCCAGCAGCTTAGTAAAGGGGGCGCACAATAATGAAAAACTGTTTTTT. This codes for CASSLVKGAHNNEKLFF.

The chain uses TRBV2 and TRBJ1-3; perhaps TRBD1 as D (5 bases). With 8 bases removed from V and 4 bases from J, the gap between germline ends came to 21 bases. The CDR3 extends over 16 amino acids. CDR1 is SNHLY and CDR2 is FYNNEI in the germline V gene. For the CDR3, the DNA is TGTGCCAGCCGAGGCCAGGGTTCGCTGAGGGGAAACACCATATATTTT. Amino acid sequence: CASRGQGSLRGNTIYF.

This clone was observed a few times. V gene TRBV29-1 combines with J gene TRBJ2-2; no firm D call. This CDR3 is built from 14 residues. V lost 1 base and J lost 5, with 11 bases in between. Germline loops: CDR1 SQVTM, CDR2 ANQGSEA. In DNA form, the CDR3 reads TGCAGCGTTGAAGGAGAACCGCGAACCGGGGAGCTGTTTTTT. Its protein is CSVEGEPRTGELFF.

This clone has a handful of counts. The chain uses TRBV6-1 and TRBJ2-7, with TRBD1 identical over 7 bases. The CDR3 has 12 amino acids. Germline V lookup: CDR1 MNHNS, CDR2 SASEGT. Unmatched junction bases numbered 8, after V lost 6 bases and J lost 9 bases. CDR3 in amino acids: CASSLGQVMQYF. CDR3 DNA: TGTGCCAGCAGCCTTGGACAGGTGATGCAGTACTTC.

This rearrangement joins TRBV5-1 to TRBJ2-5; unclear D gene. Trimming left V 6 bases short and J 2 bases short, with 8 bases between. This CDR3 has 12 amino acids. CDR1 and CDR2 from the germline V gene are SGHRS and YFSETQ. The DNA for the CDR3 is TGCGCCAGCAACGGGCAGCAAGAGACCCAGTACTTC. This sequence encodes CASNGQQETQYF.

The chain is built from TRBV7-9 and TRBJ2-1; 10 nucleotides line up with TRBD2. CDR1 and CDR2 (germline): SEHNR, FQNEAQ (reference sequence). The CDR3 is 15 amino acids. The trim removed 1 base at V and 4 bases at J, leaving 1 base unmatched. CDR3 region: CASSLGSGGYNEQFF. The DNA for the CDR3 is TGTGCCAGCAGCTTAGGTAGCGGGGGGTACAATGAGCAGTTCTTC. The full variable domain, completed using reference TRBV7-9 and TRBJ2-1, is DTGVSQNPRHKITKRGQNVTFRCDPISEHNRLYWYRQTLGQGPEFLTYFQNEAQLEKSRLLSDRFSAERPKGSFSTLEIQRTEQGDSAMYLCASSLGSGGYNEQFFGPGTRLTVL.

This chain connects TRBV5-4 to TRBJ1-1; D is unresolved. Germline V gives CDR1 SGHNT, CDR2 YYREEE (reference sequence). The V and J ends lost 0 bases and 0 bases respectively, with 6 bases between them. The CDR3 totals 14 residues. CDR3 sequence reads: CASSLGNMNTEAFF. In nucleotides, the CDR3 is TGTGCCAGCAGCTTGGGTAACATGAACACTGAAGCTTTCTTT.